This T cell receptor beta chain was profiled in a study of blood T cell repertoires in COVID-19. Study-wide context: Samples of COVID-19 (acute and convalescent) were obtained from the United States, Italy and Spain. PBMCs, B-cell-depleted T cells, or T cells were the source of the cDNA or gDNA that made up the material.

Assay: immunoSEQ multiplex PCR; the TCRdb copy retains only in-frame clones and omits some. Of over 200,000 clones listed, about 87% were seen once; the top ten hold 10% to 13%. The V gene's germline CDR1 is MNHNS and CDR2 SASEGT. The CDR3 is made up of 15 amino acids. With 1 base clipped from V and 0 bases from J, the junction kept 2 bases outside the gene matches. Participants spanned ages about 18 to 95 years and resided in fewer than 30 US areas. Participants' own reports of clinical history determined their cohort assignment. This chain links TRBV6-1 with TRBJ2-5; 7 positions agree with TRBD2. This clonotype was sampled from a man between 18 and 29 years old with acute COVID-19. Sequencing input: PBMCs or T cells enriched from blood (not recorded which). The CDR3 DNA follows: TGTGCCAGCAGTGAAGTGGGAGGGAACCAAGAGACCCAGTACTTC. This gives the protein CASSEVGGNQETQYF.